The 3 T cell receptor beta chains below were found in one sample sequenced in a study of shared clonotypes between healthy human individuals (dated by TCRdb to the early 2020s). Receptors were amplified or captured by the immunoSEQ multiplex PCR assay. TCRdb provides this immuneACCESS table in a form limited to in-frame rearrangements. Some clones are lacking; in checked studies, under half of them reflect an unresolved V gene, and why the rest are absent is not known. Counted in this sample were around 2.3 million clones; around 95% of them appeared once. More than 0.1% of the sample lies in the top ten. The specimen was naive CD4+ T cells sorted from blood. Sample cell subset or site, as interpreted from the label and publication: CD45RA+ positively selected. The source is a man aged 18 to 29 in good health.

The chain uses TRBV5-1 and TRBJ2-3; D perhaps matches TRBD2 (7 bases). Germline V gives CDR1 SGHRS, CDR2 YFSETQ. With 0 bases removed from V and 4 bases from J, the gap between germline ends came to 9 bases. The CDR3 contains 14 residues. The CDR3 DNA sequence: TGCGCCAGCAGCTTGGTCGGGGGGCCAGATACGCAGTATTTT. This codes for CASSLVGGPDTQYF.

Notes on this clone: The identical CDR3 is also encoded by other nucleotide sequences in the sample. This CDR3 reads CASSRNSNQPQHF. CDR3 nucleotide sequence: TGTGCCAGCAGTCGGAATAGCAATCAGCCCCAGCATTTT. The chain has TRBV6-5 and TRBJ1-5; D gene unclear. Trimming left V 5 bases short and J 0 bases short, with 5 bases between. Germline-derived CDR1 and CDR2 are MNHEY and SVGAGI. This CDR3 spans 13 amino acids.

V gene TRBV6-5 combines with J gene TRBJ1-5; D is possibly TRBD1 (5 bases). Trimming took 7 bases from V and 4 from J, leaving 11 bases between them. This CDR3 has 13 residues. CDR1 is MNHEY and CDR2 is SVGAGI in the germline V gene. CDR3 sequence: CASTAGRNQPQHF. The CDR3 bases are TGTGCCAGCACGGCAGGGCGGAATCAGCCCCAGCATTTT.